This TCR beta chain was retrieved from a study of cytomegalovirus exposure and HLA in healthy donors. At the level of the study: Previous work identified roughly 110 million unique TCR beta sequences from around 170 million T cells. Study-wide results and caveats: Within an earlier analysis, most TCR beta V segments proved productive either about 87% or about 30% of the time. Immune exposure data for these donors was limited to CMV serostatus. Later analysis associated a missense DCLRE1C variant with TCR beta V- and J-gene trimming.

This clone showed up just a few times. Its antigen is unknown. V lost 5 bases, J lost 4 bases, and 9 bases stayed unmatched. Per germline, CDR1 SGHTA and CDR2 FQGTGA. This CDR3 comprises 16 residues. With 60 Vbeta and 13 Jbeta primers, the PCR was carried out. This table comes from immunoSEQ multiplex PCR, and its TCRdb copy is limited to in-frame clones, with some not included. The profile shows approximately 290,000 clones, over 70% of them singletons. The chain carries TRBV7-3 and TRBJ2-1, with 9 bases aligning to TRBD2. What was sequenced was PBMCs. The clonotype originates from a girl under 10 years old in good health and CMV-seronegative. The CDR3 nucleotides are TGTGCCAGCAGCCCCTCGATAGCGGGGGAGTACAATGAGCAGTTCTTC. Protein: CASSPSIAGEYNEQFF.